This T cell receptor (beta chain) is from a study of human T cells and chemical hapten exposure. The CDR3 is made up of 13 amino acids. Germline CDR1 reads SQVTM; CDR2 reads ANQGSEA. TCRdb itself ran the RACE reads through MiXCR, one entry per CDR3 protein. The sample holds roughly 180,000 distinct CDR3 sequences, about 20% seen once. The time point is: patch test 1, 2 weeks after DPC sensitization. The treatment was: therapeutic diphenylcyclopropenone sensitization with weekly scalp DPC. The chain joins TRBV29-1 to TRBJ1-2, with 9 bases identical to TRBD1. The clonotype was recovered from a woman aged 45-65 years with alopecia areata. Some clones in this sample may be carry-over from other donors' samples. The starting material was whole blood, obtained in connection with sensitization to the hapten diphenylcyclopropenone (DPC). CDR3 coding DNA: TGCAGTGAAGGACAGGGGAAGGACTATGGCTACACCTTC. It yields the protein CSEGQGKDYGYTF. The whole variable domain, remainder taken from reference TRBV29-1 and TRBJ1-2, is SAVISQKPSRDICQRGTSLTIQCQVDSQVTMMFWYRQQPGQSLTLIATANQGSEATYESGFVIDKFPISRPNLTFSTLTVSNMSPEDSSIYLCSEGQGKDYGYTFGSGTRLTVV.